This is a list of T cell receptor beta chains from one sample in a study of cytomegalovirus exposure and HLA in healthy donors. The protocol was immunoSEQ multiplex PCR, while the TCRdb copy is restricted to in-frame clones and leaves out a portion. The sample holds around 130,000 clones, over 70% seen once. The specimen sequenced was PBMCs. The receptors here all came from a man aged 25 to 40 in good health and CMV-seronegative. Both conserved end residues are part of each CDR3. A D gene is named only where the DNA matches it firmly. For some rows the clone size is stated as once, few or many, or as a class when expanded; others skip it.

J	D	V	length	size	CDR3	DNA
TRBJ1-5	TRBD1	TRBV27	14	.	CASSLRAGGQPQHF	TGTGCCAGCAGTTTAAGGGCAGGGGGTCAGCCCCAGCATTTT
TRBJ2-5	.	TRBV29-1	13	.	CSVPTENQETQYF	TGCAGCGTCCCTACAGAAAACCAAGAGACCCAGTACTTC
TRBJ1-1	.	TRBV7-2	14	.	CASSFRQVRHEAFF	TGTGCCAGCAGCTTCCGCCAGGTCCGACATGAAGCTTTCTTT
TRBJ2-2	TRBD1	TRBV2	15	few	CARGGQGGSPGELFF	TGTGCCAGGGGGGGACAGGGGGGATCTCCCGGGGAGCTGTTTTTT
TRBJ2-2	.	TRBV6-6	14	.	CASRQTSGTGELFF	TGTGCCAGCCGTCAAACGTCGGGGACCGGGGAGCTGTTTTTT
TRBJ2-5	.	TRBV30	13	few	CAWSGQASETQYF	TGTGCCTGGAGTGGACAGGCGAGCGAGACCCAGTACTTC
TRBJ1-1	TRBD1	TRBV19	14	.	CASSIQGVKAEAFF	TGTGCCAGTAGTATTCAGGGGGTAAAGGCTGAAGCTTTCTTT
TRBJ1-4	.	TRBV7-2	13	.	CASSGDLLSKLFF	TGTGCCAGCAGCGGAGACCTTTTATCAAAACTGTTTTTT
TRBJ1-5	TRBD1	TRBV19	16	.	CASSIDRTGVLKPQHF	TGTGCCAGTAGTATAGACAGGACAGGGGTTCTGAAGCCCCAGCATTTT
TRBJ2-7	.	TRBV7-2	13	.	CASSLVGGTEQYF	TGTGCCAGCAGCTTAGTCGGGGGGACAGAGCAGTACTTC
TRBJ2-3	TRBD1	TRBV5-4	14	.	CASSKGQSTDTQYF	TGTGCCAGCAGCAAGGGACAGAGCACAGATACGCAGTATTTT
TRBJ2-3	TRBD2	TRBV6-5	15	.	CASSFGAGATDTQYF	TGTGCCAGCAGTTTTGGGGCGGGAGCAACAGATACGCAGTATTTT
TRBJ1-5	.	TRBV5-1	16	.	CASSLASGAEGEPQHF	TGCGCCAGCAGCTTGGCCTCCGGAGCCGAAGGTGAGCCCCAGCATTTT
TRBJ1-6	TRBD1	TRBV7-2	14	.	CASSLQGVDSPLHF	TGTGCCAGCAGCTTACAGGGGGTGGATTCACCCCTCCACTTT
TRBJ1-5	TRBD1	TRBV29-1	13	.	CSAGDRDNQPQHF	TGCAGCGCCGGGGACAGAGATAATCAGCCCCAGCATTTT
TRBJ1-5	.	TRBV6-1	15	.	CASSPNYLINQPQHF	TGTGCCAGCAGTCCTAATTACCTTATCAATCAGCCCCAGCATTTT
TRBJ2-7	TRBD2	TRBV9	15	once	CASSVGLGRTYEQYF	TGTGCCAGCAGCGTTGGACTAGGAAGAACCTACGAGCAGTACTTC
TRBJ2-7	TRBD1	TRBV6-1	13	.	CASTLGQGYEQYF	TGTGCCAGTACCTTGGGACAGGGGTACGAGCAGTACTTC
TRBJ2-5	TRBD1	TRBV4-1	20	.	CASSYGPLAALNRGEETQYF	TGCGCCAGCAGCTACGGACCCCTCGCTGCCCTAAACAGGGGGGAAGAGACCCAGTACTTC
TRBJ2-1	TRBD1	TRBV15	13	.	CATSRTGYDEQFF	TGTGCCACCAGCAGGACAGGGTACGATGAGCAGTTCTTC
TRBJ1-1	.	TRBV28	13	once	CASSSPTNTEAFF	TGTGCCAGCAGCTCCCCTACGAACACTGAAGCTTTCTTT
TRBJ2-5	.	TRBV6-4	14	few	CASSNPGDEETQYF	TGTGCCAGCAGTAATCCGGGAGATGAAGAGACCCAGTACTTC
TRBJ1-5	.	TRBV4-3	15	.	CASSQESQSNQPQHF	TGCGCCAGCAGCCAAGAGTCACAGAGCAATCAGCCCCAGCATTTT
TRBJ1-1	TRBD1	TRBV6-6	11	.	CASTPQGWPFF	TGTGCCAGCACCCCACAGGGGTGGCCTTTCTTT
TRBJ2-7	.	TRBV18	13	.	CASSQGLSYEQYF	TGTGCCAGCTCACAAGGACTTTCCTACGAGCAGTACTTC
TRBJ2-3	TRBD2	TRBV7-7	16	.	CASGWLGLAVTDTQYF	TGTGCTAGCGGCTGGCTCGGACTAGCGGTCACAGATACGCAGTATTTT
TRBJ1-2	.	TRBV29-1	14	once	CSARGAGSNYGYTF	TGCAGCGCACGGGGGGCAGGGTCTAACTATGGCTACACCTTC
TRBJ2-2	.	TRBV4-3	15	few	CASSRLLSNTGELFF	TGCGCCAGCAGCCGGTTACTATCGAACACCGGGGAGCTGTTTTTT
TRBJ2-5	.	TRBV7-3	13	.	CASSVTGQETQYF	TGTGCCAGCTCTGTGACAGGACAAGAGACCCAGTACTTC
TRBJ2-7	.	TRBV28	15	.	CASTQQGGVSYEQYF	TGTGCCAGCACCCAACAGGGAGGGGTTTCCTACGAGCAGTACTTC
TRBJ1-6	TRBD1	TRBV5-4	16	.	CASSFPGQGGYSPLHF	TGTGCCAGCAGCTTTCCGGGACAGGGAGGTTATTCACCCCTCCACTTT
TRBJ1-2	TRBD1	TRBV19	15	few	CASSVTGGQTYGYTF	TGTGCCAGTAGTGTGACAGGGGGCCAAACCTATGGCTACACCTTC
TRBJ1-2	.	TRBV6-5	14	.	CASSKREYTSGYTF	TGTGCCAGCAGTAAAAGGGAGTACACGAGTGGCTACACCTTC
TRBJ2-2	.	TRBV28	12	once	CASTRNTGELFF	TGTGCCAGCACCCGTAACACCGGGGAGCTGTTTTTT
TRBJ2-3	.	TRBV7-3	14	.	CASSLRGNTDTQYF	TGTGCCAGCAGCTTGAGGGGGAACACAGATACGCAGTATTTT
TRBJ2-1	.	TRBV7-2	14	.	CASRGGGSQNEQFF	TGTGCCAGCCGGGGTGGAGGGAGCCAGAATGAGCAGTTCTTC